The 32 T cell receptor beta chains given below trace back to one sample, sequenced in a study of TIL therapy for anti-PD-1-resistant metastatic lung cancer. The time point is: pre-treatment sample, taken before nivolumab and TIL therapy. Sequencing used immunoSEQ v3. Using immunoSEQ multiplex PCR, the repertoire was profiled, and TCRdb retains in-frame clones only, with some absent. The sample holds some 43,000 clones, less than 80% seen once. Sequencing used blood, obtained at baseline. Receptors were obtained from a man between 70 and 80 years old with non-small cell lung cancer.

The J gene is TRBJ1-1, the V gene TRBV4-1; D not certain. Germline CDR1 and CDR2: MGHRA and YSYEKL. V gave up 1 base and J gave up 5 bases, with 8 bases separating them. The CDR3 totals 13 residues. CDR3: CASSQALGTEAFF. In DNA, the CDR3 is TGCGCCAGCAGCCAAGCTTTGGGGACTGAAGCTTTCTTT.

The chain employs TRBV11-3 and TRBJ2-3, with unresolved D. The CDR3 totals 13 residues. Trimming cost V 1 base and J 5 bases, with 7 bases left between them. Germline assignment: CDR1 SGHNT and CDR2 YENEEA. In DNA form, the CDR3 reads TGTGCCAGCAGCTTAGGACCGGAAGATACGCAGTATTTT. Translated: CASSLGPEDTQYF.

The chain has TRBV10-3 and TRBJ2-7, with TRBD2 matching over 14 bases. The trim removed 6 bases at V and 5 bases at J, leaving 9 bases unmatched. The CDR3 is 16 residues long. Germline V CDR1 and CDR2: ENHRY, SYGVKD. The CDR3 sequence is CAISGTSGRPMNEQYF. The CDR3 nucleotides are TGTGCCATCAGCGGGACTAGCGGGAGACCTATGAACGAGCAGTACTTC.

The J gene is TRBJ1-2, the V gene TRBV7-8; possible D gene TRBD1, 5 bases. CDR3 length: 14 amino acids. CDR1 and CDR2 from the germline V gene are SGHVS and FQNEAQ. Trimming took off 3 bases at V and 0 bases at J, with 8 bases between the two ends. The CDR3 DNA is TGTGCCAGCAGCTTGGACAACTCTAACTATGGCTACACCTTC. It encodes CASSLDNSNYGYTF.

V is TRBV9 and J is TRBJ1-5; tentative D call: TRBD1 (6 bases). Trimming pared 0 bases from V and 9 bases from J, leaving 13 bases between. Germline V CDR1 and CDR2: SGDLS, YYNGEE. This CDR3 region has 14 residues. CDR3 DNA sequence: TGTGCCAGCAGCGTAGCAGGGGAGGGTCGGCCCCAGCATTTT. This encodes CASSVAGEGRPQHF. The full variable domain, rest sourced from reference TRBV9 and TRBJ1-5, is DSGVTQTPKHLITATGQRVTLRCSPRSGDLSVYWYQQSLDQGLQFLIQYYNGEERAKGNILERFSAQQFPDLHSELNLSSLELGDSALYFCASSVAGEGRPQHFGDGTRLSIL.

This chain uses TRBV29-1 with TRBJ1-1; unclear D gene. The CDR3 is 12 residues long. Trimming pared 5 bases from V and 0 bases from J, leaving 7 bases between. In germline, CDR1 is SQVTM, CDR2 ANQGSEA. The DNA of the CDR3 is TGCAGCGTTAGGCTGTTGAACACTGAAGCTTTCTTT. Translating gives CSVRLLNTEAFF.

The chain joins TRBV5-1 to TRBJ2-3; no firm D call. Germline-derived CDR1 and CDR2 are SGHRS and YFSETQ. Deletions cut 4 bases from V and 5 bases from J, with 8 bases between. The CDR3 runs to 12 residues. CDR3 amino acids: CASSTNRDTQYF. The CDR3 DNA follows: TGCGCCAGCAGCACTAATCGAGATACGCAGTATTTT.

V is TRBV5-1 and J is TRBJ2-1, with 8 nucleotides matching TRBD2. The germline CDR1 and CDR2 sequences are SGHRS and YFSETQ. The CDR3 contains 14 residues. With V trimmed by 10 bases and J by 2 bases, 8 bases remained unmatched. CDR3 region: CASKAGDPYNEQFF. In DNA, the CDR3 is TGCGCCTCCAAAGCGGGAGATCCCTACAATGAGCAGTTCTTC.

The chain couples TRBV19 to TRBJ2-1, with 7 bases that match TRBD2. With 0 bases clipped from V and 15 bases from J, the junction kept 11 bases outside the gene matches. The V gene's germline CDR1 is LNHDA and CDR2 SQIVND (reference sequence). The CDR3 runs 14 residues. CDR3: CASSIDLERELRFF. The DNA for the CDR3 is TGTGCCAGTAGTATAGATCTGGAGCGGGAACTAAGGTTCTTC.

J is TRBJ2-3 and V is TRBV19, with 8 bases aligning to TRBD2. The CDR3 totals 14 residues. The trim removed 4 bases at V and 0 bases at J, leaving 0 bases unmatched. The germline V gene encodes CDR1 LNHDA and CDR2 SQIVND (reference sequence). For the CDR3, the DNA is TGTGCCAGTAGTACTAGCGGGAGCACAGATACGCAGTATTTT. Residues: CASSTSGSTDTQYF.

The J gene is TRBJ2-1, the V gene TRBV27, with TRBD2 matching over 12 bases. The germline V gene encodes CDR1 MNHEY and CDR2 SMNVEV (reference sequence). V shed 5 bases, J shed 5 bases, and the junction held 4 bases outside the gene matches. The CDR3 runs to 15 residues. The CDR3 reads CASSTGTSGHNEQFF. CDR3 coding DNA: TGTGCCAGCAGTACCGGGACTAGCGGGCACAATGAGCAGTTCTTC.

J is TRBJ1-2 and V is TRBV6-5, with a tentative D call TRBD1 (6 bases). CDR3 size: 13 residues. The V end was cut by 5 bases, the J end by 7 bases, with 14 bases between. Germline V gives CDR1 MNHEY, CDR2 SVGAGI. CDR3 nucleotides: TGTGCCAGCAGTCCCGGGACATTGACTGGCTACACCTTC. Protein: CASSPGTLTGYTF.

The rearrangement joins TRBV21-1 to TRBJ2-7. TRBV21-1 is given as a pseudogene. The CDR3 contains 16 residues. CDR3 nucleotides: TGTGCCAGCAGCAAAGCGCAAGGCCAGAGCTCCTACGAGCAGTACTTC. Residues: CASSKAQGQSSYEQYF.

This clone was picked up one time. The chain joins TRBV4-2 to TRBJ2-2, with 10 bases that match TRBD2. Unmatched junction bases numbered 7, after V lost 3 bases and J lost 6 bases. The CDR3 is 16 residues long. Germline CDR1 LGHNA, CDR2 YNFKEQ. Here the CDR3 DNA reads TGTGCCAGCAGCCAGCCTAGCGGGAGTTTCTCCGGGGAGCTGTTTTTT. Protein product: CASSQPSGSFSGELFF.

In its sample, this clone was seen a few times. CDR3 sequence (DNA): TGTGCCAGCAGAACAGAATATAGCAATCAGCCCCAGCATTTT. Amino acids: CASRTEYSNQPQHF. This chain links TRBV6-1 with TRBJ1-5; no definite D call. This CDR3 comprises 14 residues. V lost 6 bases to trimming and J lost 0 bases, with 9 bases between them. Germline values: CDR1 MNHNS, CDR2 SASEGT.

The chain has TRBV5-1 and TRBJ2-3; no reliable D call. CDR3 length equals 14 residues. Trimming removed 0 bases from V and 11 bases from J, with 16 bases in between. Germline CDR1 and CDR2: SGHRS and YFSETQ. The chain's CDR3 is CASSLGDGAGGQYF. As DNA, the CDR3 is TGCGCCAGCAGCTTGGGAGACGGCGCAGGTGGGCAGTATTTT.

The chain employs TRBV30 and TRBJ2-5; D unresolved. The CDR3 runs 14 residues. The ends were cut back, 3 bases at V and 5 bases at J, with 16 bases in the middle. Germline V gene data show CDR1 as GTSNPN and CDR2 as SVGIG (reference sequence). CDR3 bases: TGTGCCTGGAGCGCCTGGCCTTTTGTGGAGACCCAGTACTTC. Encoded protein: CAWSAWPFVETQYF.

A few counts support this clone. The V and J genes are TRBV18 and TRBJ2-2, with 10 bases matching TRBD1. Germline V lookup: CDR1 KGHSH, CDR2 LQKENI. This CDR3 is 15 amino acids long. V shed 4 bases and J 3 bases; nucleotides not matched to a gene: 2. The CDR3 spells CASSRGQGDTGELFF. The CDR3 DNA follows: TGTGCCAGCTCACGCGGACAGGGGGACACCGGGGAGCTGTTTTTT.

The count of this clone is one. The chain joins TRBV18 to TRBJ2-5, with 8 bases that match TRBD2. This CDR3 spans 15 amino acids. The V and J ends lost 4 bases and 4 bases, in that order; junction bases with no gene match: 8. The germline V gene encodes CDR1 KGHSH and CDR2 LQKENI. The CDR3 loop is CASSQRAGEGETQYF. CDR3 in DNA: TGTGCCAGCTCACAGCGAGCGGGAGAAGGAGAGACCCAGTACTTC.

This sequence joins TRBV2 and TRBJ1-5; possible D gene TRBD1, 5 bases. V lost 6 bases to trimming and J lost 0 bases, with 12 bases between them. The CDR3 is 15 amino acids. CDR1 SNHLY and CDR2 FYNNEI come from the germline V gene. CDR3 in DNA: TGTGCCAGCAGGTCCCAGGGCGGTAGCAATCAGCCCCAGCATTTT. This translates into CASRSQGGSNQPQHF.

The DNA of the CDR3 is TGTGCCAGCAGTTACTCAGGGGCGGATTCCACAGATACGCAGTATTTT. Encoded protein: CASSYSGADSTDTQYF. The chain combines TRBV6-5 with TRBJ2-3, with a possible D match to TRBD1 (5 bases). Germline loops: CDR1 MNHEY, CDR2 SVGAGI. The CDR3 loop spans 16 amino acids. Trimming stripped 0 bases from V and 2 bases from J, with 12 bases between.

The chain is built from TRBV9 and TRBJ2-1; D is perhaps TRBD1 (6 bases). V was cut by 3 bases and J by 7 bases, with 17 bases left in between. Per the germline V gene, CDR1 is SGDLS and CDR2 is YYNGEE. The CDR3 extends over 15 amino acids. This CDR3 reads CASSARDTAGNEQFF. Written as DNA, the CDR3 is TGTGCCAGCAGCGCCAGGGACACCGCGGGTAATGAGCAGTTCTTC.

The chain uses TRBV19 and TRBJ1-1; tentatively, D is TRBD1 (6 bases). This CDR3 has 13 residues. Germline CDR1 LNHDA, CDR2 SQIVND (reference sequence). Trimming pared 8 bases from V and 2 bases from J, leaving 12 bases between. In nucleotides, the CDR3 is TGTGCCAGTGGTAACAGGGACAACACTGAAGCTTTCTTT. It specifies CASGNRDNTEAFF.

The chain carries TRBV4-3 and TRBJ1-6, with no clear D. Germline V CDR1 and CDR2: LGHNA, YSLEER. This CDR3 is 13 amino acids long. V gave up 0 bases and J gave up 10 bases, with 7 bases separating them. CDR3 amino acids: CASSQEFESPLHF. The CDR3 region has the DNA TGCGCCAGCAGCCAAGAATTCGAATCACCCCTCCACTTT.

The J gene is TRBJ1-1, the V gene TRBV5-6; D is unresolved. The V end was cut by 3 bases, the J end by 0 bases, with 18 bases between. The germline V gene has CDR1 SGHDT and CDR2 YYEEEE. The CDR3 runs to 17 residues. The CDR3 DNA reads as TGTGCCAGCAGCTCCGGCGCAGCTCCGGGCTTGAACACTGAAGCTTTCTTT. Translated, it gives CASSSGAAPGLNTEAFF. The complete variable domain, with remaining parts taken from reference TRBV5-6 and TRBJ1-1, reads DAGVTQSPTHLIKTRGQQVTLRCSPKSGHDTVSWYQQALGQGPQFIFQYYEEEERQRGNFPDRFSGHQFPNYSSELNVNALLLGDSALYLCASSSGAAPGLNTEAFFGQGTRLTVV.

The rearrangement links TRBV11-2 to TRBJ2-7; D call uncertain. The ends were cut back, 4 bases at V and 3 bases at J, with 10 bases in the middle. Per the germline V gene, CDR1 is SGHAT and CDR2 is FQNNGV. The length of the CDR3 is 13 residues. CDR3 coding DNA: TGTGCCAGCAGCTCGACCCTCCGCTACGAGCAGTACTTC. It translates to CASSSTLRYEQYF.

The V gene is TRBV7-3, the J gene TRBJ1-1, with a tentative D call TRBD1 (6 bases). Germline CDR1 and CDR2: SGHTA and FQGTGA. The CDR3 totals 15 residues. V shed 5 bases and J shed 0 bases, with 13 bases lying between them. CDR3 in amino acids: CASSLQGPMNTEAFF. The CDR3 DNA follows: TGTGCCAGCAGCCTACAGGGACCCATGAACACTGAAGCTTTCTTT.

A few counts support this clone. The chain combines TRBV28 with TRBJ2-7; TRBD1 might be the D (5 bases). This CDR3 is 12 amino acids long. Germline lookup yields CDR1 MDHEN and CDR2 SYDVKM. The V end lost 3 bases, the J end lost 11 bases, and 14 bases lay between the germline ends. This CDR3 is CASSFGSKQEYF. The CDR3 nucleotides read TGTGCCAGCAGTTTTGGTAGCAAACAGGAGTACTTC.

The chain carries TRBV19 and TRBJ2-5; D may correspond to TRBD1 or TRBD2 (5 bases each). The V and J ends lost 5 bases and 0 bases respectively, with 22 bases between them. There are 18 residues in the CDR3. Germline CDR1 reads LNHDA; CDR2 reads SQIVND (reference sequence). The CDR3 bases are TGTGCCAGTAGTTCCGAGAACTGGTCGGGACGTAACCAAGAGACCCAGTACTTC. Encoded protein: CASSSENWSGRNQETQYF.

The V gene is TRBV6-5, the J gene TRBJ2-7; D gene uncertain. CDR1 is MNHEY and CDR2 is SVGAGI in the germline V gene. Trimming stripped 0 bases from V and 3 bases from J, with 12 bases between. This CDR3 comprises 15 residues. For the CDR3, the DNA is TGTGCCAGCAGTTACTCGAATCAGGTGGTCTACGAGCAGTACTTC. Encoded protein: CASSYSNQVVYEQYF.

This clone was picked up one time. This chain joins TRBV7-9 and TRBJ2-1, with D possibly matching TRBD1 (5 bases). The CDR3 contains 14 residues. The germline CDR1 and CDR2 sequences are SEHNR and FQNEAQ (reference sequence). Trimming left V 2 bases short and J 8 bases short, with 13 bases between. CDR3: CASSLPRDSHEQFF. The CDR3 DNA sequence: TGTGCCAGCAGCTTACCCAGGGATTCGCATGAGCAGTTCTTC. The full variable domain, with the rest looked up from reference TRBV7-9 and TRBJ2-1, is DTGVSQNPRHKITKRGQNVTFRCDPISEHNRLYWYRQTLGQGPEFLTYFQNEAQLEKSRLLSDRFSAERPKGSFSTLEIQRTEQGDSAMYLCASSLPRDSHEQFFGPGTRLTVL.

V gene TRBV4-1 combines with J gene TRBJ1-3; D might be TRBD1 (6 bases). The ends were cut back, 3 bases at V and 4 bases at J, with 16 bases in the middle. Looked up from germline, CDR1 is MGHRA and CDR2 is YSYEKL. The CDR3 has 16 amino acids. The CDR3 reads CASSQGEGGTGNTIYF. In DNA form, the CDR3 reads TGCGCCAGCAGCCAGGGGGAAGGGGGAACGGGAAACACCATATATTTT.